The entry that follows covers one TCR beta chain sequence. Cohorts were determined from participant-reported clinical history. Cohort 3 donors counted as recovered after two negative PCRs, clearance, or resolved symptoms. The data derive from a study of blood T cell repertoires in COVID-19. TCRdb's table, derived via immunoSEQ multiplex PCR, lists solely in-frame clones and lacks some. Of about 160,000 clones listed, 80% are singletons. The CDR3 runs to 16 residues. V was pared by 1 base and J by 4 bases, with 9 bases of the junction left unmatched. In germline, CDR1 is SGHAT, CDR2 FQNNGV. The rearrangement joins TRBV11-2 to TRBJ1-1; 7 bases match TRBD1. This clonotype was obtained from a woman in her fifties or sixties who had recovered from COVID-19. Sample: PBMCs or T cells enriched from blood (not recorded which). The CDR3 DNA follows: TGTGCCAGCAGCTTAGGAGGGCGACAGGGAGGCACTGAAGCTTTCTTT. The encoded protein is CASSLGGRQGGTEAFF.